The 16 T cell receptor beta chains below all came from one sample that was sequenced in a study of blood T cell repertoires in COVID-19. The table came from immunoSEQ multiplex PCR; TCRdb's copy has only in-frame clones and leaves some out. The table has 260,000 or so clones, about 87% seen once. The specimen sequenced was peripheral blood. The receptors were sampled from a human donor in a cohort sampled during active COVID-19.

The chain carries TRBV21-1 and TRBJ2-5; the table's D call TRBD2 went unverified against the DNA. TRBV21-1 is a pseudogene segment. The CDR3 consists of 17 residues. CDR3 bases: TGTGCCAGCAGCGGCGAGACTAGCGGGGGCCAGAGGGAGACCCAGTACTTC. Its protein is CASSGETSGGQRETQYF.

The chain uses TRBV28 and TRBJ1-2, with TRBD1 matching 7 bases. V lost 7 bases and J lost 0; bases outside the gene matches: 8. Per germline, CDR1 MDHEN and CDR2 SYDVKM. The CDR3 length is 15 residues. This chain's CDR3 is CASIRQDRPNYGYTF. Here the CDR3 DNA reads TGTGCCAGCATCCGACAGGACAGGCCTAACTATGGCTACACCTTC.

The V call is TRBV28, the J call TRBJ2-1; D gene unclear. The germline V gene encodes CDR1 MDHEN and CDR2 SYDVKM. The CDR3 has 13 residues. V dropped 2 bases and J dropped 5 bases, with 7 bases sitting between them. The CDR3 protein is CASSLQFNNEQFF. The CDR3 bases are TGTGCCAGCAGTTTACAGTTTAACAATGAGCAGTTCTTC. Looking up the rest from reference TRBV28 and TRBJ2-1 gives the full variable domain: DVKVTQSSRYLVKRTGEKVFLECVQDMDHENMFWYRQDPGLGLRLIYFSYDVKMKEKGDIPEGYSVSREKKERFSLILESASTNQTSMYLCASSLQFNNEQFFGPGTRLTVL.

The chain links TRBV10-3 to TRBJ1-3; 7 bases map to TRBD1. The germline CDR1 and CDR2 sequences are ENHRY and SYGVKD. J gave up 0 bases and V 6 bases, and 5 bases lay outside the gene matches. The CDR3 is 15 residues long. CDR3 protein: CAIRTGSSSGNTIYF. CDR3 nucleotide sequence: TGTGCCATCAGGACAGGGTCTAGCTCTGGAAACACCATATATTTT.

The V call is TRBV4-3, the J call TRBJ2-7, with TRBD1 identical over 10 bases. Germline values: CDR1 LGHNA, CDR2 YSLEER. The CDR3 runs 15 residues. V shed 2 bases and J 7 bases; nucleotides not matched to a gene: 8. Here the CDR3 reads CASSQSGTGVVEQYF. The CDR3 DNA reads as TGCGCCAGCAGCCAATCTGGGACAGGGGTTGTAGAGCAGTACTTC.

The sample holds a few counts of this clone. V and J are TRBV7-9 and TRBJ1-3; D may be TRBD1 (6 bases). Germline values: CDR1 SEHNR, CDR2 FQNEAQ (reference sequence). V was trimmed by 2 bases and J by 2 bases, leaving 10 bases between them. The CDR3 spans 15 residues. In nucleotides, the CDR3 is TGTGCCAGCAGCTTATCCAGGGGAGCTGGAAACACCATATATTTT. It encodes CASSLSRGAGNTIYF.

The V and J genes are TRBV5-4 and TRBJ2-3, with D perhaps matching TRBD2 (5 bases). This CDR3 is 14 amino acids long. The V gene's germline CDR1 is SGHNT and CDR2 YYREEE (reference sequence). Trimming left V 0 bases short and J 5 bases short, with 10 bases between. CDR3: CASSLGQREDTQYF. Written as DNA, the CDR3 is TGTGCCAGCAGCTTGGGGCAGAGGGAAGATACGCAGTATTTT.

This chain joins TRBV11-2 and TRBJ1-2, with unresolved D. Trimming removed 5 bases at V and 8 bases at J, with 15 bases between. The CDR3 sequence is 13 residues long. Per germline, CDR1 SGHAT and CDR2 FQNNGV. The CDR3 region is CASSPLGVDGYTF. As DNA, the CDR3 is TGTGCCAGCAGCCCTCTCGGGGTGGACGGCTACACCTTC.

The chain links TRBV4-1 to TRBJ2-1, with 11 positions matching TRBD2. The CDR3 contains 16 residues. The germline V gene has CDR1 MGHRA and CDR2 YSYEKL. With 0 bases clipped from V and 9 bases from J, the junction kept 7 bases outside the gene matches. CDR3 loop: CASSQDVASGRSEQFF. The CDR3 region has the DNA TGCGCCAGCAGCCAAGATGTGGCTAGCGGGAGGAGTGAGCAGTTCTTC.

The rearrangement uses TRBV4-1 and TRBJ1-4, with 9 nucleotides matching TRBD1. This CDR3 is 16 amino acids long. Germline lookup yields CDR1 MGHRA and CDR2 YSYEKL. V trimming: 4 bases; J trimming: 7 bases; junction bases outside the gene matches: 10. The CDR3 DNA follows: TGCGCCAGCAGCCGCTTGGGGGGGACAGGGAGTGAAAAACTGTTTTTT. This codes for CASSRLGGTGSEKLFF.

The V gene is TRBV2, the J gene TRBJ2-3, with TRBD1 matching 9 bases. V shed 3 bases, J shed 2 bases, and the junction held 6 bases outside the gene matches. Germline CDR1 is SNHLY and CDR2 is FYNNEI. The CDR3 length is 16 residues. The CDR3 nucleotides read TGTGCCAGCAGTGATGGGACAGGGTTCCACACAGATACGCAGTATTTT. It translates to CASSDGTGFHTDTQYF.

The chain carries TRBV6-6 and TRBJ1-2; tentative D call: TRBD1 (5 bases). The CDR3 sequence is 16 residues long. V gave up 0 bases and J gave up 6 bases, with 17 bases separating them. CDR1 is MNHNY and CDR2 is SVGAGI in the germline V gene (reference sequence). In nucleotides, the CDR3 is TGTGCCAGCAGTTACTCCCAGGCTGGCCGGGGGGATGGCTACACCTTC. Translation gives CASSYSQAGRGDGYTF.

A note on this clone: Other DNA sequences in this sample translate to the same CDR3. The chain carries TRBV4-2 and TRBJ1-2, with D perhaps TRBD1 (5 bases). V was shortened by 0 bases and J by 3 bases, with 11 bases between the two germline ends. CDR1 is LGHNA and CDR2 is YNFKEQ in the germline V gene. This CDR3 has 15 amino acids. CDR3 residues: CASSQDSGRDYGYTF. The CDR3 DNA reads as TGTGCCAGCAGCCAAGATTCAGGGAGGGACTATGGCTACACCTTC.

The chain carries TRBV18 and TRBJ2-5; D perhaps matches TRBD1 (5 bases). The CDR3 contains 16 residues. V lost 3 bases and J lost 3, with 17 bases in between. Germline-derived CDR1 and CDR2 are KGHSH and LQKENI. The DNA of the CDR3 is TGTGCCAGCTCACCCCAGGGTCGTGGAACGAAAGAGACCCAGTACTTC. Amino acids: CASSPQGRGTKETQYF.

The chain carries TRBV7-9 and TRBJ1-1; TRBD1 is a possible D gene (6 bases). CDR1 and CDR2 (germline): SEHNR, FQNEAQ (reference sequence). V lost 6 bases, J lost 8 bases, and 10 bases lay in between. This CDR3 is 11 amino acids long. CDR3 coding DNA: TGTGCCAGCAGACTACAGGGCGAAGCTTTCTTT. It translates to CASRLQGEAFF. The entire variable domain, with the rest obtained from reference TRBV7-9 and TRBJ1-1, is as follows: DTGVSQNPRHKITKRGQNVTFRCDPISEHNRLYWYRQTLGQGPEFLTYFQNEAQLEKSRLLSDRFSAERPKGSFSTLEIQRTEQGDSAMYLCASRLQGEAFFGQGTRLTVV.

The chain combines TRBV7-9 with TRBJ2-1; TRBD1 might be the D (5 bases). Between the trimmed V and J ends, which lost 5 bases and 12 bases, there was a span of 23 bases. The CDR3 length is 15 residues. CDR1 SEHNR and CDR2 FQNEAQ come from the germline V gene (reference sequence). CDR3 DNA: TGTGCCAGCAGCCTAAGGACAAAGGCTAGGGGTGGGCAGTTCTTC. It is translated as CASSLRTKARGGQFF.